This record looks at one T cell receptor (beta chain) sequence and its context. The antigen remains undetermined. The record originates from a study of cytomegalovirus exposure and HLA in healthy donors. About the research overall: The roughly 130 validation repertoires used the same platform as the approximately 670 first-cohort repertoires, a later analysis reported.

The germline CDR1 and CDR2 sequences are MNHEY and SMNVEV (reference sequence). CDR3 length: 11 residues. Trimming cost V 3 bases and J 6 bases, with 3 bases left between them. TCRdb's table, derived via immunoSEQ multiplex PCR, lists solely in-frame clones and lacks some. The data show about 240,000 clones, with 85% to 90% seen just once and approximately 2.5% held by the top ten. Study-level findings and limits: In vitro, three CMV-associated chains proved specific for CMV antigens.

Sequencing input: PBMCs. The receptor was isolated from a man between 18 and 29 years old in good health and CMV-seronegative. The rearrangement uses TRBV27 and TRBJ2-1; D call uncertain. The CDR3 reads CASSFSNEQFF. For the CDR3, the DNA is TGTGCCAGCAGTTTTAGCAATGAGCAGTTCTTC.